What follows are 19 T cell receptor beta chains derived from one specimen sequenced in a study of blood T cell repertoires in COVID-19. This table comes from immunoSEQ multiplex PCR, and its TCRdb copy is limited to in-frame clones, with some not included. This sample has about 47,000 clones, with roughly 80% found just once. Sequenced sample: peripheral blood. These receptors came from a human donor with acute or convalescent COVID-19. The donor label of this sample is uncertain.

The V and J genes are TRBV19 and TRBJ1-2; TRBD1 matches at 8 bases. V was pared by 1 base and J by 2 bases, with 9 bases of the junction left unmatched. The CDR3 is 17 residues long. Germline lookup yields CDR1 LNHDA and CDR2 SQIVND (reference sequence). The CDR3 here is CASSIGTGWSENYGYTF. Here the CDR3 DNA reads TGTGCCAGTAGTATAGGGACAGGGTGGTCGGAAAACTATGGCTACACCTTC. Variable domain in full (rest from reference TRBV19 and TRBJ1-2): DGGITQSPKYLFRKEGQNVTLSCEQNLNHDAMYWYRQDPGQGLRLIYYSQIVNDFQKGDIAEGYSVSREKKESFPLTVTSAQKNPTAFYLCASSIGTGWSENYGYTFGSGTRLTVV.

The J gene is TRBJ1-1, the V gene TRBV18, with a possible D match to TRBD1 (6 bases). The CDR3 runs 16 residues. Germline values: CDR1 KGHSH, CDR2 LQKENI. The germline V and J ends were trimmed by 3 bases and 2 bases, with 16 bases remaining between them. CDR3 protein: CASSPAGRGGNTEAFF. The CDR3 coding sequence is TGTGCCAGCTCACCCGCCGGGAGGGGGGGCAACACTGAAGCTTTCTTT.

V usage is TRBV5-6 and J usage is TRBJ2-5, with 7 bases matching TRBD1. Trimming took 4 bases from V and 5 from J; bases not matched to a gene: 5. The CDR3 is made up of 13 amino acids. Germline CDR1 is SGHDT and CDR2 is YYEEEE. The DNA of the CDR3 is TGTGCCAGCAGCGCTGACAGGGTGGAGACCCAGTACTTC. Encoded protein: CASSADRVETQYF.

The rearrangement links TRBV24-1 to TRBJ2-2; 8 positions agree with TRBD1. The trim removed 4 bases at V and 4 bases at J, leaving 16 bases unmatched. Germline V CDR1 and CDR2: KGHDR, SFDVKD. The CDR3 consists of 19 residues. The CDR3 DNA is TGTGCCACCAGTGACCCGACACCTCCGGGACAGGCTTCCACCGGGGAGCTGTTTTTT. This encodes CATSDPTPPGQASTGELFF.

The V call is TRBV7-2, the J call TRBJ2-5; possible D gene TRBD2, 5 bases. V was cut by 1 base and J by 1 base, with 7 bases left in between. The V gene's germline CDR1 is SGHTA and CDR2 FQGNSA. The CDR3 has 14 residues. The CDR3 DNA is TGTGCCAGCAGCTTAGACGGGGTCCAAGAGACCCAGTACTTC. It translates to CASSLDGVQETQYF. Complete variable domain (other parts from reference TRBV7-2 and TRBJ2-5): GAGVSQSPSNKVTEKGKDVELRCDPISGHTALYWYRQSLGQGLEFLIYFQGNSAPDKSGLPSDRFSAERTGGSVSTLTIQRTQQEDSAVYLCASSLDGVQETQYFGPGTRLLVL.

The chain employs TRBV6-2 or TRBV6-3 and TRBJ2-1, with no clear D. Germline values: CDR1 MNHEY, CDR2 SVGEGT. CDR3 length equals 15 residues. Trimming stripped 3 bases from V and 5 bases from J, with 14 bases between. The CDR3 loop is CASSYTPPRDNEQFF. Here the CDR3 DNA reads TGTGCCAGCAGTTATACCCCACCCCGCGACAATGAGCAGTTCTTC.

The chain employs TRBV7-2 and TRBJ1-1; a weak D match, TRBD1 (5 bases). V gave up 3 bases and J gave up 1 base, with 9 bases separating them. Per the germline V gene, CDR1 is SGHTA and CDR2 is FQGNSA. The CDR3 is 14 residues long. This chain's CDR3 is CASSFGDRNTEAFF. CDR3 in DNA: TGTGCCAGCAGCTTTGGTGACAGGAACACTGAAGCTTTCTTT.

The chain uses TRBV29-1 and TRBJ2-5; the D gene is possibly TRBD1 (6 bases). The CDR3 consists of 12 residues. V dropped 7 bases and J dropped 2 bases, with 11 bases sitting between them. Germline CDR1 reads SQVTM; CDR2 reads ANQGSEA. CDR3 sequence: CSGGQHQETQYF. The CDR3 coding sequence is TGCAGCGGAGGACAGCATCAAGAGACCCAGTACTTC. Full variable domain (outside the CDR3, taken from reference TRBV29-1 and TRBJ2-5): SAVISQKPSRDICQRGTSLTIQCQVDSQVTMMFWYRQQPGQSLTLIATANQGSEATYESGFVIDKFPISRPNLTFSTLTVSNMSPEDSSIYLCSGGQHQETQYFGPGTRLLVL.

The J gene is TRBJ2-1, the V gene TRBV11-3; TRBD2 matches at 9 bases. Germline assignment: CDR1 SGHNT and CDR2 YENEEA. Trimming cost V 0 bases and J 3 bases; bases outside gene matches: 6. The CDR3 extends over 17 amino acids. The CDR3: CASSLEVTSGHYNEQFF. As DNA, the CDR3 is TGTGCCAGCAGCTTAGAAGTGACTAGCGGCCACTACAATGAGCAGTTCTTC.

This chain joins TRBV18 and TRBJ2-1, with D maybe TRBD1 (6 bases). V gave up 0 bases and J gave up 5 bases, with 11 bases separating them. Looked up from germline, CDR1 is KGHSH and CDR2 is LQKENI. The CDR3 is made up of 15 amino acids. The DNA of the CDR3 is TGTGCCAGCTCACCACCGTCGGCAGGGGACAATGAGCAGTTCTTC. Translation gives CASSPPSAGDNEQFF.

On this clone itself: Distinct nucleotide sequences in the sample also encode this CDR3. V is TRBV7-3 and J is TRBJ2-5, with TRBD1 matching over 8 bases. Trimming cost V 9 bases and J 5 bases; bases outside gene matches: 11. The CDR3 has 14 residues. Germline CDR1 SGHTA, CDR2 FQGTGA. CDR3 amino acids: CASSPIGQGETQYF. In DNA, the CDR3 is TGTGCCAGTAGCCCCATCGGACAGGGTGAGACCCAGTACTTC.

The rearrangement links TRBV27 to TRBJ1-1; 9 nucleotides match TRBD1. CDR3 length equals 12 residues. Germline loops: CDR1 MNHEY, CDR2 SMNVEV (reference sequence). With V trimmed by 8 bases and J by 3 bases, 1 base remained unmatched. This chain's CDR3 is CASRDRDTEAFF. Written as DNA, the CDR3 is TGTGCCAGCCGGGACAGGGACACTGAAGCTTTCTTT.

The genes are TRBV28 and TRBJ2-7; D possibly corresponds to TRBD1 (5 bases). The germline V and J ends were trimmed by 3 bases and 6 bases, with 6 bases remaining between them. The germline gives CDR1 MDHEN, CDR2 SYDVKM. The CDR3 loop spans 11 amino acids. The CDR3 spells CASSFRAEQYF. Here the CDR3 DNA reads TGTGCCAGCAGTTTCAGGGCCGAGCAGTACTTC.

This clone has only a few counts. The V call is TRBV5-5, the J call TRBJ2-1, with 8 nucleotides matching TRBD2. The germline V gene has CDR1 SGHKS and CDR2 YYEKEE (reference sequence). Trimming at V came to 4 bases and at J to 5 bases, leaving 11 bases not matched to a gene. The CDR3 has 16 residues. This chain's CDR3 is CASSAGGGNRNNEQFF. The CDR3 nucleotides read TGTGCCAGCAGCGCGGGCGGGGGGAACCGGAACAATGAGCAGTTCTTC.

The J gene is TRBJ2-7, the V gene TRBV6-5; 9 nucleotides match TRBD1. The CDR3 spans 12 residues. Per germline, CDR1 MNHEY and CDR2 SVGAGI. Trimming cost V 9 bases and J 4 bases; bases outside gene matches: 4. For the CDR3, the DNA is TGTGCCAGTAGGACAGGGGTATACGAGCAGTACTTC. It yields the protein CASRTGVYEQYF.

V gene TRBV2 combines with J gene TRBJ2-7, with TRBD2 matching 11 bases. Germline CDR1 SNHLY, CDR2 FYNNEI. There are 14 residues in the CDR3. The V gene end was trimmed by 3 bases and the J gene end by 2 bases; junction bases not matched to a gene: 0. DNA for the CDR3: TGTGCCAGCAGTGAGACTAGCGGGACCTACGAGCAGTACTTC. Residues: CASSETSGTYEQYF.

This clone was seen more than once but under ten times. In DNA, the CDR3 is TGTGCCACCAGTGATGTGGGCCAGTACAATGAGCAGTTCTTC. This sequence encodes CATSDVGQYNEQFF. This chain uses TRBV24-1 with TRBJ2-1; unclear D gene. The CDR3 is made up of 14 amino acids. Germline V CDR1 and CDR2: KGHDR, SFDVKD. The ends were cut back, 3 bases at V and 4 bases at J, with 9 bases in the middle.

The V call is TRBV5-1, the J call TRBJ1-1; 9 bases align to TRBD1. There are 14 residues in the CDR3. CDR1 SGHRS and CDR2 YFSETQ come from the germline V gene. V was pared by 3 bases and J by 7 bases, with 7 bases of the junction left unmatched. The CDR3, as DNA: TGCGCCAGCAGCTCAAACAGACAGGGGGGTGAAGCTTTCTTT. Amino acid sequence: CASSSNRQGGEAFF.

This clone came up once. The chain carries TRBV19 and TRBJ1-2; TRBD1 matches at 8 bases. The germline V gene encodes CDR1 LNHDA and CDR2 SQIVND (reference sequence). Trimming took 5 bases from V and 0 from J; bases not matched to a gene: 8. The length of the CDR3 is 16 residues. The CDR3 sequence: CASSDGQGRTNYGYTF. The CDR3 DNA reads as TGTGCCAGTAGTGACGGACAGGGACGAACTAACTATGGCTACACCTTC.